This TCR beta chain was found in a study of vaccination effects on CD4 cells after COVID-19. Measured with immunoSEQ multiplex PCR; TCRdb has only the in-frame clones, and not every one. The sample records some 46,000 clones, just over 75% being singletons. Study conclusions and caveats: Limitations: small convalescent group and missing early post-infection timepoints.

Per the germline V gene, CDR1 is MGHRA and CDR2 is YSYEKL. The length of the CDR3 is 18 residues. J gave up 10 bases and V 1 base, and 19 bases lay outside the gene matches. Having been cultured for roughly 9 days, the cells underwent CD4+ T cell isolation. Documented for the person is a PCR-confirmed SARS-CoV-2 infection occurring between March and December 2020. Each participant was administered two doses of either the BNT162b2 or the mRNA-1273 vaccine. A half-medium replacement with IL-2 medium was carried out on days 3 and 7. About this clone: Its target is unknown.

The gene calls are TRBV4-1 and TRBJ2-1; 7 bases align to TRBD2. The source was CD4+ T cells from PBMCs cultured without peptide, collected after COVID-19 vaccination. This receptor was taken from a human donor who had a prior SARS-CoV-2 infection. CDR3 loop: CASSQVLLVERGPGEQFF. CDR3 bases: TGCGCCAGCAGCCAAGTCTTGTTAGTGGAGCGGGGTCCCGGGGAGCAGTTCTTC.